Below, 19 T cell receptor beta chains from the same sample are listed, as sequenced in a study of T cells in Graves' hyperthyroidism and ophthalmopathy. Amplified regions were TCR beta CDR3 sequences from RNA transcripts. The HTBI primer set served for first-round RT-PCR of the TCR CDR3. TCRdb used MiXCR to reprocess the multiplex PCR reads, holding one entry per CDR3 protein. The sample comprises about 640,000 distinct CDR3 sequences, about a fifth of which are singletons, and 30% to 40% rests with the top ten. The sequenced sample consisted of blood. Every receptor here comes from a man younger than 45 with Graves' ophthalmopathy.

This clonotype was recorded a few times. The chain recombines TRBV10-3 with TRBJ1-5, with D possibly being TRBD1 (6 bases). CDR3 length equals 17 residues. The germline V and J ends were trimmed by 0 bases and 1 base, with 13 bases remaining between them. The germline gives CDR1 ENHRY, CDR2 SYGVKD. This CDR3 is CAISESKAGASNQPQHF. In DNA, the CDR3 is TGTGCCATCAGTGAGTCGAAGGCGGGGGCGAGCAATCAGCCCCAGCATTTT.

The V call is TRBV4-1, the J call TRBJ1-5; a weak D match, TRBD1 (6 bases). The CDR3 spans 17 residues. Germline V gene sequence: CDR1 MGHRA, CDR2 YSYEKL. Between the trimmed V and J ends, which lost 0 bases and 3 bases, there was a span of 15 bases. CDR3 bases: TGCGCCAGCAGCCAAGATATAGGGAGGGGGACCAATCAGCCCCAGCATTTT. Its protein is CASSQDIGRGTNQPQHF.

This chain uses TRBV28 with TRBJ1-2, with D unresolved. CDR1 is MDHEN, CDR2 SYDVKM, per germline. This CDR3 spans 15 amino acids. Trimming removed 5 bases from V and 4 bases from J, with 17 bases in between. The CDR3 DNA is TGTGCCAGCAGTCCTCACAGTGGTCTAGGCTATGGCTACACCTTC. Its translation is CASSPHSGLGYGYTF.

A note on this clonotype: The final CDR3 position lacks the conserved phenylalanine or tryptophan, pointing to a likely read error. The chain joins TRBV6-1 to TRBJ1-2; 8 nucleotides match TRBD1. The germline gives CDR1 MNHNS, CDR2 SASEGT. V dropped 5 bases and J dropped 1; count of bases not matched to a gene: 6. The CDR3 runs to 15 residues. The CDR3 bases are TGTGCCAGCAGTCCACTGGACAGGGTTAACTATGGCTACACCTCC. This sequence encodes CASSPLDRVNYGYTS.

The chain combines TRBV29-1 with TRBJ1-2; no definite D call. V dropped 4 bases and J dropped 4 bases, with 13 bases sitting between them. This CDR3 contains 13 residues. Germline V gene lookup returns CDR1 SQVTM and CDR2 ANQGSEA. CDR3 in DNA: TGCAGCGTTGGGGAAGGCCTCGCCTATGGCTACACCTTC. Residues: CSVGEGLAYGYTF.

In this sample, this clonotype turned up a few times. CDR3 nucleotide sequence: TGTGCCAGCACCGAGACAGGGGCGTCGGTTGGCAAAAACATTCAGTACTTC. As protein: CASTETGASVGKNIQYF. This chain joins TRBV6-1 and TRBJ2-4; 8 bases line up with TRBD1. V lost 7 bases and J lost 3; bases outside the gene matches: 14. The CDR3 length is 17 residues. Per germline, CDR1 MNHNS and CDR2 SASEGT.

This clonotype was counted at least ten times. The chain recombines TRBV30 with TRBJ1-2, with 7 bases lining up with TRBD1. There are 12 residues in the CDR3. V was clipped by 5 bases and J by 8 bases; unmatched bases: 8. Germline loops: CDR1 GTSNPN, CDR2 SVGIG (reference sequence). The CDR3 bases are TGTGCCTGGGGGGACAGCTCCCTGGGCTACACCTTC. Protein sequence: CAWGDSSLGYTF.

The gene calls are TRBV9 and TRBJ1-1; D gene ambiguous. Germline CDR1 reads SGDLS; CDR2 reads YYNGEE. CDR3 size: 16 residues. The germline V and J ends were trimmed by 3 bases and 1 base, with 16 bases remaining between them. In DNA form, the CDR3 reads TGTGCCAGCAGCGACAGTCCCACAGATACGAACACTGAAGCTTTCTTT. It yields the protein CASSDSPTDTNTEAFF.

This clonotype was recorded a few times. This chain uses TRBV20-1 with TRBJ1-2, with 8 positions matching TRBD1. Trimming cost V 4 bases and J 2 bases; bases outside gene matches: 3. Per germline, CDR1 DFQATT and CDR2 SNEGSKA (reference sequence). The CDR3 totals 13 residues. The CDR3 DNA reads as TGCAGTGCTATAGGACAGGGAAACTATGGCTACACCTTC. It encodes CSAIGQGNYGYTF.

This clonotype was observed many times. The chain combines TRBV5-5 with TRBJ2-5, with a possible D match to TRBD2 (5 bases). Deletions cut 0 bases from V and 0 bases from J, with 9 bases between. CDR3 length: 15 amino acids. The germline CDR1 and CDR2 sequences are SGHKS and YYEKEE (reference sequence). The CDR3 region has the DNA TGTGCCAGCAGCTTGGTGGCTAGCTACCAAGAGACCCAGTACTTC. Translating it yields CASSLVASYQETQYF.

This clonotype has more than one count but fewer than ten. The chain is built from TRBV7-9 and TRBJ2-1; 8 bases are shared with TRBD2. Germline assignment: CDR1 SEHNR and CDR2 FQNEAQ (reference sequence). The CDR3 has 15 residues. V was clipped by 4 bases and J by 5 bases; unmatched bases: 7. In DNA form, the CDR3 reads TGTGCCAGCAGCTGGAGCGGGGGAATCGACAATGAGCAGTTCTTC. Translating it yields CASSWSGGIDNEQFF.

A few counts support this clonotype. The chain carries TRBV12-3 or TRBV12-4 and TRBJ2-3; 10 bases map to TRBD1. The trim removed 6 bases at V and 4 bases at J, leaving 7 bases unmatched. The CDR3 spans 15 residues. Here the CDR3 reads CASRALTGGPDTQYF. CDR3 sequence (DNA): TGTGCCAGCAGAGCCTTGACAGGGGGCCCAGATACGCAGTATTTT.

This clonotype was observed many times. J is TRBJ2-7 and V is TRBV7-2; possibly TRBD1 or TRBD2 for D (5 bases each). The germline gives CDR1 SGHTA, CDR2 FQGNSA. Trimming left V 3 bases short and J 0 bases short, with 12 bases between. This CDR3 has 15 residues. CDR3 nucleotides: TGTGCCAGCAGCTTGATGGGGGAGACCTCCTACGAGCAGTACTTC. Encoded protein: CASSLMGETSYEQYF.

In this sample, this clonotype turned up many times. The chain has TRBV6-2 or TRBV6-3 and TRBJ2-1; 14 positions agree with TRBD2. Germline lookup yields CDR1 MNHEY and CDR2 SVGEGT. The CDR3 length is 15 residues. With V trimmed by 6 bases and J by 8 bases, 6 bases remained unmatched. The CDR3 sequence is CASRGGTSGSDEQFF. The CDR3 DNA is TGTGCCAGCAGGGGCGGGACTAGCGGGAGCGATGAGCAGTTCTTC.

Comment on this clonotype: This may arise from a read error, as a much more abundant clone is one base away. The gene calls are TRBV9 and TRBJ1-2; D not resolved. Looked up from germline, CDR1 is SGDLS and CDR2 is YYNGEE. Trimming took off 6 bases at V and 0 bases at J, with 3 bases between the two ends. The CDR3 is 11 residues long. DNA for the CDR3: TGTGCCAGCATGACTAACTATGGCTACACCTTC. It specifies CASMTNYGYTF.

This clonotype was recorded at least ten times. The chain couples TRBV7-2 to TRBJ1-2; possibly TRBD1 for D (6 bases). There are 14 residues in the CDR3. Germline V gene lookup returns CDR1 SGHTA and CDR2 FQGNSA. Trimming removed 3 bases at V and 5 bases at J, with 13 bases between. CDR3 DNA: TGTGCCAGCAGCTTCGAGGACAGCTTTTATGGCTACACCTTC. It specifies CASSFEDSFYGYTF.

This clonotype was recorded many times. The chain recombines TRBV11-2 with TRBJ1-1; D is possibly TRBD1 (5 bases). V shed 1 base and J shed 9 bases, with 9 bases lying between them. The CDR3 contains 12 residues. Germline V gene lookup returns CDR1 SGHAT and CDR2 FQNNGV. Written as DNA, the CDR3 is TGTGCCAGCAGCTTAGTGGCAGGGCAAGCTTTCTTT. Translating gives CASSLVAGQAFF.

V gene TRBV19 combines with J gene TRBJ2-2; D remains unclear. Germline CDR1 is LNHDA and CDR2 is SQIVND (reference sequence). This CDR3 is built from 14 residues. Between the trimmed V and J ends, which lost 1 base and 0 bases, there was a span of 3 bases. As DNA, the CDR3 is TGTGCCAGTAGTATAGCCGCGAACACCGGGGAGCTGTTTTTT. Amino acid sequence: CASSIAANTGELFF.

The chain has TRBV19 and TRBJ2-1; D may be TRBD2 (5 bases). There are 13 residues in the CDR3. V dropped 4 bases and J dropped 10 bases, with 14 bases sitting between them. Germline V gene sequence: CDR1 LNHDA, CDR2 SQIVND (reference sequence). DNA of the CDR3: TGTGCCAGTAGTACCGCCCGGGGTGGAGAGCAGTTCTTC. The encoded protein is CASSTARGGEQFF.